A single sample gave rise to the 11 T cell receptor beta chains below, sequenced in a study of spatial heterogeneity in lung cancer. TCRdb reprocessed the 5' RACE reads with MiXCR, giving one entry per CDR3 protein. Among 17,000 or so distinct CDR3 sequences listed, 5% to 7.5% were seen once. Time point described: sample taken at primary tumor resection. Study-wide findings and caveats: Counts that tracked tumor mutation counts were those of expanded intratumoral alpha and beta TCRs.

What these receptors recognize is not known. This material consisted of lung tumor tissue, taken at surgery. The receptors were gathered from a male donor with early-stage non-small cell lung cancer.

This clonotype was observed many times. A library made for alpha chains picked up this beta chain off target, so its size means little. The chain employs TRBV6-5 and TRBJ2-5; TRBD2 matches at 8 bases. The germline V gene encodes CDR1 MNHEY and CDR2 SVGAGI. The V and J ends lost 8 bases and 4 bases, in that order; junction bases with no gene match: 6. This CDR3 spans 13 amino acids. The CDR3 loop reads CASQGSGRETQYF. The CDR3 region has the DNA TGTGCCAGCCAAGGAAGCGGGAGAGAGACCCAGTACTTC.

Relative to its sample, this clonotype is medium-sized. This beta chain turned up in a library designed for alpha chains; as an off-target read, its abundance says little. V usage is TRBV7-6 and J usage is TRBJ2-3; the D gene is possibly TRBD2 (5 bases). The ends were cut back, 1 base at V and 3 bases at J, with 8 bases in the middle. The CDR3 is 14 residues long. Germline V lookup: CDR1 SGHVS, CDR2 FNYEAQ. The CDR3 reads CASSLGGMTDTQYF. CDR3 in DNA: TGTGCCAGCAGCTTAGGAGGGATGACAGATACGCAGTATTTT.

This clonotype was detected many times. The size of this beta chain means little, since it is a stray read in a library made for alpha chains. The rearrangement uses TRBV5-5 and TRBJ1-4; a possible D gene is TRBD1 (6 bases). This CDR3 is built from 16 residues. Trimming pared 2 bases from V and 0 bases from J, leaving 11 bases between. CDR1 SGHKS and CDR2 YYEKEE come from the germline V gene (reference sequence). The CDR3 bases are TGTGCCAGCAGCTTCACAGGGCTTTCAACTAATGAAAAACTGTTTTTT. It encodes CASSFTGLSTNEKLFF.

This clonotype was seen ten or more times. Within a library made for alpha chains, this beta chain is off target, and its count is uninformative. The CDR3 DNA sequence: TGTGCCAGCAGGTCACCGGGACAGGGGGCCTATGAGCAGTTCTTC. It translates to CASRSPGQGAYEQFF. This rearrangement joins TRBV6-2 or TRBV6-3 to TRBJ2-1; TRBD1 matches 12 bases. The CDR3 has 15 amino acids. Germline V lookup: CDR1 MNHEY, CDR2 SVGEGT. With V trimmed by 6 bases and J by 8 bases, 8 bases remained unmatched.

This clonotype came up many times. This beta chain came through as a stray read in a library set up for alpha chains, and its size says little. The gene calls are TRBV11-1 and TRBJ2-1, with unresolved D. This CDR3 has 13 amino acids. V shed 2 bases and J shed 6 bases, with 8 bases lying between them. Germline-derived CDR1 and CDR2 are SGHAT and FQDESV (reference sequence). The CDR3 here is CASSLRYGNEQFF. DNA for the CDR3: TGTGCCAGCAGCTTACGGTACGGCAATGAGCAGTTCTTC. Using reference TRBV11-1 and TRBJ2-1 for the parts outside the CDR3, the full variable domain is EAEVAQSPRYKITEKSQAVAFWCDPISGHATLYWYRQILGQGPELLVQFQDESVVDDSQLPKDRFSAERLKGVDSTLKIQPAELGDSAMYLCASSLRYGNEQFFGPGTRLTVL.

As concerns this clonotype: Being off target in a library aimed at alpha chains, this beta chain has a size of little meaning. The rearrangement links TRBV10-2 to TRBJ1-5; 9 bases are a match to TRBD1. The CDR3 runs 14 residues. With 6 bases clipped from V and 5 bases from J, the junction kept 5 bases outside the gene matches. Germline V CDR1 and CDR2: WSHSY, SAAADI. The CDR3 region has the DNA TGCGCCAGCAGGGGGACAGGGAGCGATCAGCCCCAGCATTTT. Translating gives CASRGTGSDQPQHF.

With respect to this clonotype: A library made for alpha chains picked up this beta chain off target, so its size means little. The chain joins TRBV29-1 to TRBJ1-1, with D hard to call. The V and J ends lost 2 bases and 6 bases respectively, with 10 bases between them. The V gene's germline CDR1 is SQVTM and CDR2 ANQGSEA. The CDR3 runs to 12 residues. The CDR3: CSVELGNAEAFF. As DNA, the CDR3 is TGCAGCGTTGAACTGGGAAACGCTGAAGCTTTCTTT. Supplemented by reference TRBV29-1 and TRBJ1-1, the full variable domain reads SAVISQKPSRDICQRGTSLTIQCQVDSQVTMMFWYRQQPGQSLTLIATANQGSEATYESGFVIDKFPISRPNLTFSTLTVSNMSPEDSSIYLCSVELGNAEAFFGQGTRLTVV.

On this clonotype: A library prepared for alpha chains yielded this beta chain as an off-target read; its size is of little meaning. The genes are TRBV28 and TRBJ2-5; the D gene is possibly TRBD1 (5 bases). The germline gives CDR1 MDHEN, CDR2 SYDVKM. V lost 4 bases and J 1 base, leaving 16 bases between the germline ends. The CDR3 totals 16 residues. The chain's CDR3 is CASSYLPTVGQETQYF. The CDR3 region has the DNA TGTGCCAGCAGTTACCTCCCGACAGTGGGCCAAGAGACCCAGTACTTC.

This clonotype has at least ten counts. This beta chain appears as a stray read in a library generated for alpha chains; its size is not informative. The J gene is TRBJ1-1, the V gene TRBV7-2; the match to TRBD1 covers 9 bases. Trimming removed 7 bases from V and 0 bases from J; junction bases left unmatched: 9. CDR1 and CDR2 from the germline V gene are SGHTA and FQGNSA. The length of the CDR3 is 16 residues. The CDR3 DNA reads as TGTGCCAGCACCCCTGGGACAGGGAAATTGAACACTGAAGCTTTCTTT. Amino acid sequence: CASTPGTGKLNTEAFF.

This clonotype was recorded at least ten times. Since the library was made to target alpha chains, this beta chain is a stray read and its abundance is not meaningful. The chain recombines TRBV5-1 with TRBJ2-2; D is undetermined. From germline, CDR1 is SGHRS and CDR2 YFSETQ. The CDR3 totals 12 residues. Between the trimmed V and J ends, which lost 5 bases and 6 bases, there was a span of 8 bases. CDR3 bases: TGCGCCAGCAGGGCAGGAGCCGGGGAGCTGTTTTTT. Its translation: CASRAGAGELFF.

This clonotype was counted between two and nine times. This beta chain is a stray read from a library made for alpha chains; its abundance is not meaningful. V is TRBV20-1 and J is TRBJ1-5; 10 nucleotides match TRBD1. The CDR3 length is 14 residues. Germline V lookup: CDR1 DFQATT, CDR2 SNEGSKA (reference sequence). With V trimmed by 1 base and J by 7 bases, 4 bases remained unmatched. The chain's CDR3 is CSARGVDRGQPQHF. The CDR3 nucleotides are TGCAGTGCTAGAGGGGTGGACAGGGGGCAGCCCCAGCATTTT.